This T cell receptor beta chain came from a study of blood T cell repertoires in COVID-19. Grouping used clinical history reported by participants in a survey and questionnaire. Per the original data handling: It was from reference gene primer amplification that nucleated cell counts were estimated. Assay: immunoSEQ multiplex PCR; the TCRdb copy retains only in-frame clones and omits some. From that table come the V and J calls and clone size; the DNA was used to work out D and trimming. The data hold 250,000 to 350,000 clones, with roughly nine tenths observed a single time. Between the trimmed V and J ends, which lost 5 bases and 10 bases, there was a span of 17 bases. CDR1 and CDR2 (germline): SGHTA, FQGNSA. CDR3 length: 13 amino acids.

The genes are TRBV7-2 and TRBJ1-1; TRBD1 is a possible D gene (6 bases). Sequences were obtained from PBMCs or T cells enriched from blood (not recorded which). This receptor was identified in a man aged 60-69 years who had recovered from COVID-19. The CDR3 DNA sequence: TGTGCCAGCAGCCTATCACAGGGTTTCTCAGCTTTCTTT. Its translation: CASSLSQGFSAFF.